The 21 T cell receptor beta chains presented below share a single source sample, sequenced in a study of T cell clonality in common variable immunodeficiency. The repertoire was sequenced with immunoSEQ multiplex PCR; TCRdb's copy has only in-frame clones and lacks some. Found here are 25,000 to 35,000 clones, no singletons; the ten largest cover approximately 13%. The sequenced material came from peripheral blood mononuclear cells. Receptors originate from a person aged 18-70 years in good health.

At least ten counts were recorded for this clone. The read terminates 3 residues before the CDR3 end, so the remaining end is supplied by the germline J gene. This chain joins TRBV18 and TRBJ1-2; D is ambiguous. CDR1 and CDR2 from the germline V gene are KGHSH and LQKENI. V gave up 5 bases and J gave up 5 bases, with 15 bases separating them. CDR3 size: 14 residues. The CDR3 bases that were read are TGTGCCAGCTCAGCCGAAAGGATAGGGTATGGC. It codes for CASSAERIGYG. The full CDR3 is CASSAERIGYGYTF.

Many counts were recorded for this clone. Read sequence stops 3 residues before the CDR3 end, and the germline J gene provides the missing end. V is TRBV14 and J is TRBJ2-5, with D perhaps TRBD2 (6 bases). The length of the CDR3 is 14 residues. The V and J ends lost 5 bases and 5 bases respectively, with 15 bases between them. Germline V gives CDR1 SGHDN, CDR2 FVKESK. CDR3 amino acids: CASSSVSGLETQYF. CDR3 DNA, as far as it was read: TGTGCCAGCAGCTCCGTTTCGGGACTTGAGACC. Based on the CDR3 plus reference TRBV14 and TRBJ2-5, the full variable domain is EAGVTQFPSHSVIEKGQTVTLRCDPISGHDNLYWYRRVMGKEIKFLLHFVKESKQDESGMPNNRFLAERTGGTYSTLKVQPAELEDSGVYFCASSSVSGLETQYFGPGTRLLVL.

Ten or more counts support this clone. The sequenced fragment ends 3 residues before the CDR3 boundary, so the rest is inferred from the germline J gene. The V gene is TRBV20-1, the J gene TRBJ1-1; D gene unclear. This CDR3 spans 13 amino acids. Per germline, CDR1 DFQATT and CDR2 SNEGSKA (reference sequence). V lost 3 bases to trimming and J lost 3 bases, with 11 bases between them. Incomplete CDR3 DNA: TGCAGTGCTAGGGTGACTCGAGACACTGAA. It codes for CSARVTRDTE. The CDR3 as a whole reads CSARVTRDTEAFF.

Details on this clone: With the read ending 3 residues before the CDR3 end, the germline J gene is used to fill in that end. V is TRBV20-1 and J is TRBJ2-7; 9 nucleotides align to TRBD1. The CDR3 runs 13 residues. The junction had 7 bases not matched to a gene; V was cut back by 6 bases and J by 4 bases. Per germline, CDR1 DFQATT and CDR2 SNEGSKA (reference sequence). The CDR3 here is CSAQPGTGYEQYF. The CDR3 bases that were read are TGCAGTGCCCAGCCCGGGACAGGGTACGAG.

At least ten counts were recorded for this clone. From the germline J gene comes the end of the CDR3, since the read stops 3 residues before it. V gene TRBV11-2 combines with J gene TRBJ2-1, with D perhaps matching TRBD1 (6 bases). Trimming pared 7 bases from V and 5 bases from J, leaving 18 bases between. Per germline, CDR1 SGHAT and CDR2 FQNNGV. The CDR3 consists of 15 residues. The CDR3 DNA, read in part, is TGTGCCAGCAACAAACAGGGTCTCTTGCACAATGAG. Protein: CASNKQGLLHNE. The full CDR3 sequence reads CASNKQGLLHNEQFF.

This clone was observed at least ten times. The CDR3 goes on 3 residues after the read ends, and that part is filled in from the germline J gene. The rearrangement links TRBV29-1 to TRBJ1-6; D possibly corresponds to TRBD1 (5 bases). CDR3 length equals 13 residues. Germline V gives CDR1 SQVTM, CDR2 ANQGSEA. The V end lost 7 bases, the J end lost 4 bases, and 11 bases lay between the germline ends. The sequenced CDR3 bases are TGCAGCGCCCAGCGGGGGTATAATTCACCC. The encoded protein is CSAQRGYNSP. The entire CDR3 reads CSAQRGYNSPLHF. Supplemented by reference TRBV29-1 and TRBJ1-6, the full variable domain reads SAVISQKPSRDICQRGTSLTIQCQVDSQVTMMFWYRQQPGQSLTLIATANQGSEATYESGFVIDKFPISRPNLTFSTLTVSNMSPEDSSIYLCSAQRGYNSPLHFGNGTRLTVT.

This clone was seen at least ten times. The read ends 3 residues before the CDR3 terminus; that terminus is restored from the germline J gene. V gene TRBV7-2 combines with J gene TRBJ2-2; no clear D. Germline CDR1 SGHTA, CDR2 FQGNSA. Trimming took 3 bases from V and 10 from J, leaving 12 bases between them. The CDR3 runs 13 residues. The CDR3 region is CASSFPLVEELFF. The DNA read from the CDR3 is TGTGCCAGCAGCTTCCCTCTAGTAGAGGAG.

Comments on this clone: A much larger clone sits a single nucleotide away, making a read error possible. The read gets to within 3 residues of the CDR3 end, and the germline J gene fills in the rest. The same CDR3 arises from other DNA sequences in this sample as well. V is TRBV19 and J is TRBJ2-1; 11 bases agree with TRBD1. This CDR3 has 21 residues. Losses at the gene ends were 7 bases for V and 3 bases for J; bases not matched to a gene: 23. CDR1 and CDR2 (germline): LNHDA, SQIVND (reference sequence). The DNA read from the CDR3 is TGTGCCAGTACCTTGTCATGGACAGGGGGCTATCCAAATCCTATCTACAATGAG. It specifies CASTLSWTGGYPNPIYNE. The full CDR3 sequence reads CASTLSWTGGYPNPIYNEQFF.

This clone is medium-sized within its sample. Partial CDR3 DNA: TGTGCCAGCAGCCCCGGGGGGGGTAATGAAAAA. It specifies CASSPGGGNEK. The full CDR3 sequence reads CASSPGGGNEKLFF. The V call is TRBV5-5, the J call TRBJ1-4; perhaps TRBD1 as D (5 bases). The read halts 3 residues ahead of the CDR3 end, with the missing end drawn from the germline J gene. CDR3 length: 14 residues. Germline V gene lookup returns CDR1 SGHKS and CDR2 YYEKEE (reference sequence). Trimming removed 4 bases from V and 4 bases from J, with 11 bases in between.

This clone showed up many times. CDR3 DNA, as far as it was read: TGTGCCAGCAGCTTTGGGGCAGGGCATCAGCCC. Translation: CASSFGAGHQP. The CDR3 reads in full as CASSFGAGHQPQHF. J is TRBJ1-5 and V is TRBV7-9; perhaps TRBD1 as D (5 bases). Sequencing ends 3 residues short of the CDR3 end; the germline J gene provides the rest. With 3 bases removed from V and 5 bases from J, the gap between germline ends came to 11 bases. The length of the CDR3 is 14 residues. The V gene's germline CDR1 is SEHNR and CDR2 FQNEAQ (reference sequence). Full variable domain (outside the CDR3, taken from reference TRBV7-9 and TRBJ1-5): DTGVSQNPRHKITKRGQNVTFRCDPISEHNRLYWYRQTLGQGPEFLTYFQNEAQLEKSRLLSDRFSAERPKGSFSTLEIQRTEQGDSAMYLCASSFGAGHQPQHFGDGTRLSIL.

Comments on this clone: The read ends 3 residues early relative to the CDR3; the germline J gene fills the gap. V is TRBV7-6 and J is TRBJ2-5; possible D gene TRBD2, 7 bases. The CDR3 is made up of 18 amino acids. In germline, CDR1 is SGHVS, CDR2 FNYEAQ. Here the CDR3 reads CASSLGSGGLGSSPTQYF. CDR3 bases read: TGTGCCAGCAGCTTAGGGTCGGGGGGCCTCGGGTCGTCCCCAACC. Using reference TRBV7-6 and TRBJ2-5 for the parts outside the CDR3, the full variable domain is GAGVSQSPRYKVTKRGQDVALRCDPISGHVSLYWYRQALGQGPEFLTYFNYEAQQDKSGLPNDRFSAERPEGSISTLTIQRTEQRDSAMYRCASSLGSGGLGSSPTQYFGPGTRLLVL.

This clone showed up many times. The read comes to an end 3 residues before the CDR3 does, leaving the germline J gene to fill in the end. The J gene is TRBJ1-1, the V gene TRBV19; no clear D. The germline V gene encodes CDR1 LNHDA and CDR2 SQIVND (reference sequence). The CDR3 spans 11 residues. CDR3 region: CASSVSVEAFF. The covered CDR3 bases are TGTGCCAGTAGTGTCTCGGTCGAA.

This clone has only a few counts. The read gets to within 3 residues of the CDR3 end, and the germline J gene fills in the rest. This chain joins TRBV29-1 and TRBJ2-3, with 9 positions matching TRBD2. Trimming at V came to 3 bases and at J to 3 bases, leaving 7 bases not matched to a gene. Germline-derived CDR1 and CDR2 are SQVTM and ANQGSEA. This CDR3 is 15 amino acids long. CDR3 amino acids: CSVDLGRGGTDTQYF. The CDR3 bases that were read are TGCAGCGTTGATCTTGGGCGGGGGGGAACAGATACG.

This clone has a handful of counts. The read ends 3 residues early relative to the CDR3; the germline J gene fills the gap. Other DNA sequences in this specimen translate into the identical CDR3. The chain has TRBV18 and TRBJ1-5; 9 positions match TRBD1. Per germline, CDR1 KGHSH and CDR2 LQKENI. This CDR3 is built from 15 residues. The V gene end was trimmed by 3 bases and the J gene end by 2 bases; junction bases not matched to a gene: 2. The CDR3 spells CASSPDRGGNQPQHF. Incomplete CDR3 DNA: TGTGCCAGCTCACCCGACAGGGGGGGCAATCAGCCC.

Worth noting for this clone: Read data end 3 residues before the CDR3 end; the end is taken from the germline J gene. The V gene is TRBV19, the J gene TRBJ1-5, with 7 bases lining up with TRBD1. The CDR3 runs 15 residues. Germline V gives CDR1 LNHDA, CDR2 SQIVND (reference sequence). After removal of 7 bases from V and 2 bases from J, the junction contained 8 bases not matched to a gene. CDR3 region: CASTTDRAGNQPQHF. The covered CDR3 bases are TGTGCCAGTACCACCGACAGGGCTGGCAATCAGCCC. Full variable domain (rest looked up from reference TRBV19 and TRBJ1-5): DGGITQSPKYLFRKEGQNVTLSCEQNLNHDAMYWYRQDPGQGLRLIYYSQIVNDFQKGDIAEGYSVSREKKESFPLTVTSAQKNPTAFYLCASTTDRAGNQPQHFGDGTRLSIL.

In the case of this clone: Coverage ceases 3 residues before the CDR3 finishes, and the germline J gene fills in the end. This chain connects TRBV7-7 to TRBJ2-5, with 9 bases aligning to TRBD2. This CDR3 is built from 17 residues. CDR1 and CDR2 from the germline V gene are SSHAT and FNYEAQ (reference sequence). V lost 4 bases to trimming and J lost 5 bases; unmatched junction nucleotides: 14. The covered CDR3 bases are TGTGCCAGCAGCTCACGACTGGGCGGGGGGGTGGTCGAGACC. Protein sequence: CASSSRLGGGVVET. The full CDR3 is CASSSRLGGGVVETQYF.

This clone was recorded many times. The observed sequence ends 3 residues before the CDR3 terminus, with the missing tail filled in from the germline J gene. V and J are TRBV5-1 and TRBJ1-5, with TRBD1 as a possible D gene (5 bases). This CDR3 is built from 15 residues. V was trimmed by 0 bases and J by 7 bases, leaving 14 bases between them. CDR1 is SGHRS, CDR2 YFSETQ, per germline. CDR3 amino acids: CASSLGLLEGQPQHF. The covered CDR3 bases are TGCGCCAGCAGCTTGGGACTCCTAGAGGGGCAGCCC.

This clone was counted at least ten times. The CDR3 goes on 3 residues after the read ends, and that part is filled in from the germline J gene. The chain carries TRBV30 and TRBJ1-5; possibly TRBD1 for D (5 bases). There are 13 residues in the CDR3. Trimming shortened V by 5 bases and J by 7 bases, and 15 bases separated the two germline ends. Germline V lookup: CDR1 GTSNPN, CDR2 SVGIG (reference sequence). Incomplete CDR3 DNA: TGTGCCTGGGAAGACAGTTTTGACCAGCCC. Translation: CAWEDSFDQP. The full CDR3 protein reads CAWEDSFDQPQHF.

Details on this clone: The CDR3 end is not reached by the read, which stops 3 residues before it; the germline J gene fills it in. The chain combines TRBV16 with TRBJ2-1; 16 bases agree with TRBD2. This CDR3 comprises 19 residues. The V and J ends lost 4 bases and 6 bases, in that order; junction bases with no gene match: 12. Germline assignment: CDR1 KGHSY and CDR2 FQNENV. The CDR3 sequence: CASSLHLGLAGGPSNEQFF. Incomplete CDR3 DNA: TGTGCCAGCAGCCTACACCTGGGACTAGCGGGGGGGCCCAGCAATGAG.

On this clone itself: The CDR3 extends 3 residues past the end of the read, so its final part is completed from the germline J gene. V and J are TRBV20-1 and TRBJ2-7; the match to TRBD2 covers 9 bases. Germline CDR1 is DFQATT and CDR2 is SNEGSKA (reference sequence). After removal of 5 bases from V and 4 bases from J, the junction contained 12 bases not matched to a gene. The CDR3 runs to 15 residues. The CDR3: CSAGPLRGGEYEQYF. The CDR3 bases that were read are TGCAGTGCTGGCCCCCTGCGGGGGGGCGAATACGAG.

CDR3 DNA, as far as it was read: TGTGCCAGCGGTGGGGGCCGGGGCAATCAGCCC. Its translation: CASGGGRGNQP. The complete CDR3 protein is CASGGGRGNQPQHF. J is TRBJ1-5 and V is TRBV2; a weak D match, TRBD1 (6 bases). With the read ending 3 residues before the CDR3 end, the germline J gene is used to fill in that end. This CDR3 has 14 amino acids. Germline values: CDR1 SNHLY, CDR2 FYNNEI. The germline V and J ends were trimmed by 8 bases and 2 bases, with 13 bases remaining between them. Filled out from reference TRBV2 and TRBJ1-5, the complete variable domain reads EPEVTQTPSHQVTQMGQEVILRCVPISNHLYFYWYRQILGQKVEFLVSFYNNEISEKSEIFDDQFSVERPDGSNFTLKIRSTKLEDSAMYFCASGGGRGNQPQHFGDGTRLSIL.